This T cell receptor beta chain stems from a study of technical replicates of blood from a handful of donors. From germline, CDR1 is MNHEY and CDR2 SVGAGI. The CDR3 contains 13 residues. V was pared by 5 bases and J by 2 bases, with 10 bases between. Produced via immunoSEQ multiplex PCR; TCRdb's table is partial and in-frame only. The data hold about 70,000 clones, with about 94% observed a single time. The rearrangement uses TRBV6-5 and TRBJ2-7; D is perhaps TRBD1 (6 bases). Input material: T cells isolated from PBMCs. The clonotype comes from a human donor in good health. CDR3 amino acids: CASSGGRTYEQYF. Here the CDR3 DNA reads TGTGCCAGCAGTGGGGGCAGGACCTACGAGCAGTACTTC.